This T cell receptor beta chain was retrieved from a study of blood T cell repertoires in COVID-19. Study information: Samples of COVID-19 (acute and convalescent) were obtained from the United States, Italy and Spain.

J was trimmed by 4 bases and V by 10 bases; bases with no gene match: 6. Per germline, CDR1 SGHRS and CDR2 YFSETQ. The CDR3 consists of 14 residues. Here immunoSEQ multiplex PCR was the method, and the copy in TCRdb shows in-frame clones only, minus some. This sample has 140,000 to 150,000 clones, with over 75% found just once. The sequencing sample was made of peripheral blood. The receptor was derived from a man in his sixties with active or convalescent COVID-19. The rearrangement links TRBV5-1 to TRBJ2-2; 11 nucleotides line up with TRBD1. CDR3 region: CASRGTGGTGELFF. The CDR3 DNA sequence: TGCGCCTCCCGGGGGACAGGGGGCACCGGGGAGCTGTTTTTT.